This T cell receptor (beta chain) was retrieved from a study of Graves' ophthalmopathy and Graves' hyperthyroidism. Broader study findings: Blood also harbored most expanded thyroid clonotypes above 0.001 frequency.

The germline V and J ends were trimmed by 6 bases and 3 bases, with 9 bases remaining between them. Germline CDR1 is MNHNS and CDR2 is SASEGT. The CDR3 loop spans 13 amino acids. This clonotype has ten or more counts. Its specificity is not known. As the template, RNA transcripts were used to amplify TCR beta CDR3 regions. Following a first-round RT-PCR that used HTBI primers, a second-round multiplex PCR was carried out. One entry per CDR3 protein results from TCRdb running MiXCR on the multiplex PCR reads. This table holds roughly 400,000 distinct CDR3 sequences, 17% found once. The source of this sequence is an adult woman with stable Graves' hyperthyroidism. The sequenced sample consisted of peripheral blood. This chain links TRBV6-1 with TRBJ1-5; D not certain. CDR3 residues: CASRLDDNQPQHF. The CDR3 nucleotides read TGTGCCAGCAGATTGGACGACAATCAGCCCCAGCATTTT.